This T cell receptor beta chain was captured by sequencing in a study of PD-L1 blockade in urothelial cancer (dated by TCRdb to 2017 to 2019). With regard to the full study: All patients started therapy in about 2014 and received atezolizumab 1,200 mg intravenously every 3 weeks. About nine tenths of the roughly 29 patients were males with bladder-origin urothelial cancer, and about 60% of the 29 reported a prior smoking history. In the same patients who had TCR sequencing, pretreatment tumors also underwent whole exome sequencing and RNA sequencing. Blood samples gave median yields of roughly 150,000 T cells and 83,000 or so unique TCRs, along with a median clonality of about 0.084. Twenty-nine patients had pretreatment blood TCR-seq, some 25 had at least one posttreatment blood collection, and some 25 had tumor TCR-seq. Some ten patients reached durable clinical benefit, while fewer than 25 patients did not. Pretreatment tumor samples and matched peripheral blood, collected serially before and after atezolizumab treatment, underwent TCR sequencing. The study was an exploratory multi-omic analysis of somatic, immune and clinical correlates of response to PD-L1 blockade with atezolizumab in urothelial cancer. An ECOG performance status of 0 or 1 was recorded for the patients, and 0 to 3 prior chemotherapy regimens had been received by the patients. Blood samples were analyzed at two time points: 3 weeks after treatment start (second dose) and 6 weeks after treatment start. Durable clinical benefit meant progression-free survival longer than 6 months, and TCR features were also tested against progression-free and overall survival.

As concerns this clone: Its antigen specificity is not known. Base qualities are not recorded, but no much larger clone differs from it by a single base.

Synthetic TCR analog templates were spiked into each PCR to estimate absolute template abundance from read counts. The immunoSEQ assay was used to amplify TCRbeta CDR3 regions from genomic DNA with bias-controlled V and J gene primers. Sequencing of rearranged TCRbeta segments was done at approximately 20X coverage. As for the authors' bioinformatics: Clustering was used to correct sequencing errors, and CDR3s were annotated against IMGT so that V, D and J genes could be assigned. Out-of-frame and stop-codon sequences were excluded, and only productive TCRbeta rearrangements were used in downstream analyses. Clonality was computed as one minus Shannon entropy normalized by the log of the number of unique productive sequences. Clones differing between time points or between blood and tumor were identified by Fisher's exact test with Benjamini-Hochberg correction at adjusted p below 0.01. TCRdb took over this immuneACCESS table, retaining in-frame rearrangements with V and J assigned. Such tables are incomplete; in checked studies, under half of the missing clones stem from an unresolved V gene, and the remainder is unexplained. Clonal size and the V and J genes are those of that table, whereas D and trimming came from the DNA. This sample comprises 20,000 to 25,000 clones, 84% of them detected only once. The ten largest clones add up to 9.6% of the sample.

A cohort of roughly 30 patients with locally advanced or metastatic urothelial carcinoma, treated at Memorial Sloan Kettering on a trial protocol, was included. Peripheral blood mononuclear cells were collected pretreatment and during treatment, with between 1 and 8 total time points obtained per patient. The Qiagen DNeasy Blood extraction kit was used to purify genomic DNA from total PBMCs and tumor samples. PBMCs were collected pretreatment and during treatment and were isolated and stored as previously described. Cut back by 0 bases and 2 bases, the V and J ends lie 11 bases apart. The CDR3 holds 15 amino acids from the cysteine to the phenylalanine. The DNA shown is the 45-base CDR3, in frame from base 1. Based on the germline V gene, the CDR1 and CDR2 sequences are ENHRY and SYGVKD. Broader findings and caveats from the paper: A pretreatment peripheral blood TCR clonality below the median was linked to improved progression-free and overall survival. Among patients with durable benefit, tumor-associated TCR clones showed greater expansion in peripheral blood 3 weeks after treatment started (n of about 20, p = 0.022). Small sample size (n of about 30) and many exploratory analyses mean the results are intended to be hypothesis-generating.

The V gene is TRBV10-3 and the J gene is TRBJ2-7; the D gene identity is not certain. The sample here was PBMCs, taken around atezolizumab (anti-PD-L1) treatment. This sequence was found in a man aged 65 to 85 with urothelial cancer. The CDR3 sequence is CAISESPGGTYEQYF. The nucleotides are TGTGCCATCAGTGAGTCGCCAGGTGGTACCTACGAGCAGTACTTC.